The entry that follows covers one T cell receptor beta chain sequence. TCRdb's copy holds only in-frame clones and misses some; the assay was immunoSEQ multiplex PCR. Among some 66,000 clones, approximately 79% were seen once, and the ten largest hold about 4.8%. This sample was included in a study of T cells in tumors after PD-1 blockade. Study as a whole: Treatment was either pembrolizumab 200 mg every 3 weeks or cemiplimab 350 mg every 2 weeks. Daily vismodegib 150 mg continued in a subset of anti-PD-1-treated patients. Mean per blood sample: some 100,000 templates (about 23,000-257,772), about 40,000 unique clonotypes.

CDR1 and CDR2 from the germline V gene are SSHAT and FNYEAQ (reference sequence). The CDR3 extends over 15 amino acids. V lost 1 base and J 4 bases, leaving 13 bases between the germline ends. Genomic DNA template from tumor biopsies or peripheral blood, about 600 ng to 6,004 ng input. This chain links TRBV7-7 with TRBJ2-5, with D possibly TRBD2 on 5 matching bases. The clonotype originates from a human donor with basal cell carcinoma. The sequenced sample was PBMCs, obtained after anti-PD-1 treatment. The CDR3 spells CASSLDGRGIETQYF. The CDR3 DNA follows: TGTGCCAGCAGCTTAGACGGTAGAGGGATAGAGACCCAGTACTTC.